This TCR beta chain was identified during a study of spatial heterogeneity in lung cancer. V was shortened by 4 bases and J by 5 bases, with 14 bases between the two germline ends. This CDR3 is built from 14 residues. Study-wide findings and caveats: One measure, the expanded intratumoral alpha and beta TCR count, tracked tumor mutation counts.

This clonotype has at least ten counts. Antigen: not known. In TCRdb, the 5' RACE reads were re-called with MiXCR into one record per CDR3 protein. The sample consists of about 550 distinct CDR3 sequences, about 12% of them appearing once. Sample time point: sample taken at primary tumor resection. The genes are TRBV12-3 or TRBV12-4 and TRBJ2-5, with D unresolved. The TCR comes from a male donor with early-stage non-small cell lung cancer. The sample was lung tumor tissue, taken at surgery. The CDR3 sequence is CASSSTEGIETQYF. The CDR3 bases are TGTGCCAGCAGTTCGACCGAAGGAATTGAGACCCAGTACTTC.